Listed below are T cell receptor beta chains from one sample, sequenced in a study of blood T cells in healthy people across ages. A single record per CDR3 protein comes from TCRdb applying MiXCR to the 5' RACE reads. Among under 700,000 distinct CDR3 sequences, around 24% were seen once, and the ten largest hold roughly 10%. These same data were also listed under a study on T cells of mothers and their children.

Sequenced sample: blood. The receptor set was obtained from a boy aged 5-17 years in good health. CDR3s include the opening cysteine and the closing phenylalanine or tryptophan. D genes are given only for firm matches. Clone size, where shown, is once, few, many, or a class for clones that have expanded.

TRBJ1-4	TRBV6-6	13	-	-	CASRRQLNEKLFF	TGTGCCAGCCGGCGACAGCTTAATGAAAAACTGTTTTTT
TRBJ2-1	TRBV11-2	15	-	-	CASSLATYSYNEQFF	TGTGCCAGCAGCTTGGCCACTTACTCCTACAATGAGCAGTTCTTC
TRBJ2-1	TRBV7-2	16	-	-	CVSSFHLALSYNEQFF	TGTGTCAGCAGCTTTCACCTTGCTCTCTCCTACAATGAGCAGTTCTTC
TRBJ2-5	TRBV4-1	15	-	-	CASSPVLDEGETQYF	TGCGCCAGCAGCCCCGTCCTAGACGAGGGAGAGACCCAGTACTTC
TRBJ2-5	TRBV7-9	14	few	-	CASSLARGLETQYF	TGTGCCAGCAGCTTAGCACGGGGATTAGAGACCCAGTACTTC
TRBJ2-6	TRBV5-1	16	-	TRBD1	CASSFGTASGANVLTF	TGCGCCAGCAGCTTCGGGACAGCCTCTGGGGCCAACGTCCTGACTTTC
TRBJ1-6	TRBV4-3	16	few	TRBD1	CASSHDGQGRNSPLHF	TGCGCCAGCAGCCACGACGGACAGGGGCGTAATTCACCCCTCCACTTT
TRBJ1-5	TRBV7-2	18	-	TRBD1	CASSLAQDRETEDQPQHF	TGTGCCAGCAGCTTAGCCCAGGACAGGGAGACGGAAGATCAGCCCCAGCATTTT
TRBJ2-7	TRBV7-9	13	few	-	CASSYPYAYEQYF	TGTGCCAGCAGCTACCCCTACGCCTACGAGCAGTACTTC
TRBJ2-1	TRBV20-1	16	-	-	CSARGGAGKQTREQFF	TGCAGTGCTAGAGGCGGGGCGGGGAAGCAGACGAGGGAGCAGTTCTTC
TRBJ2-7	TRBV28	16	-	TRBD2	CASSLRTSGRVGEQYF	TGTGCCAGCAGTTTAAGGACTAGCGGGAGGGTCGGGGAGCAGTACTTC
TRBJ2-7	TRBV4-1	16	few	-	CASSQEGLRGTYEQYF	TGCGCCAGCAGCCAAGAAGGGCTTAGGGGCACCTACGAGCAGTACTTC
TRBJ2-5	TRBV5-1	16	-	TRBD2	CASSWGTSGAQETQYF	TGCGCCAGCAGCTGGGGGACTAGCGGGGCGCAAGAGACCCAGTACTTC
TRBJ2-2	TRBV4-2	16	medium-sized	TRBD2	CASSQAGLGDTGELFF	TGTGCCAGCAGCCAAGCTGGACTAGGCGACACCGGGGAGCTGTTTTTT
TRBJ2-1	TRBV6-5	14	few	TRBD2	CASSYLSGLGEQFF	TGTGCCAGCAGTTACTTGTCGGGACTAGGTGAGCAGTTCTTC
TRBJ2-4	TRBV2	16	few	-	CASSVRNYLAKNIQYF	TGTGCCAGCAGCGTCCGGAACTACCTAGCAAAAAACATTCAGTACTTC
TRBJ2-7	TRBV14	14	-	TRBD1	CASSRGTGAYEQYF	TGTGCCAGCAGCCGAGGGACAGGGGCCTACGAGCAGTACTTC
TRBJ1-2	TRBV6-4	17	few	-	CASSDSSRFGPRGGYTF	TGTGCCAGCAGTGACTCAAGCAGATTCGGGCCCAGAGGTGGCTACACCTTC
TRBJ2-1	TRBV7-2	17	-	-	CASSLGFGSLTDNEQFF	TGTGCCAGCAGCTTAGGGTTCGGCAGCCTGACGGACAATGAGCAGTTCTTC
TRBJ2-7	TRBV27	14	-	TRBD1	CASSTTGAGYEQYF	TGTGCCAGCAGTACGACAGGGGCCGGCTACGAGCAGTACTTC
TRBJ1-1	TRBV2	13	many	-	CASSTQANTEAFF	TGTGCCAGCAGCACCCAGGCAAACACTGAAGCTTTCTTT
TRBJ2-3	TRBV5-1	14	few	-	CASRLDGLSNTQYF	TGCGCCAGCAGGTTGGACGGTCTTTCTAATACGCAGTATTTT
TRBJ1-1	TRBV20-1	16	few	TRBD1	CSARVGDRAGFTEAFF	TGCAGTGCTAGAGTTGGGGACAGGGCGGGGTTCACTGAAGCTTTCTTT
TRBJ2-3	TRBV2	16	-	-	CASSEVTRGTTDTQYF	TGTGCCAGCAGTGAAGTAACGAGAGGGACCACAGATACGCAGTATTTT
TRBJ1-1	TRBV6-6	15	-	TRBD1	CASRPLTGENTEAFF	TGTGCCAGCAGACCCCTGACAGGGGAGAACACTGAAGCTTTCTTT
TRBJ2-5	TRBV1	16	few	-	CTSSPDRAGARETQYF	TGCACCAGCAGCCCGGATCGAGCGGGGGCGCGAGAGACCCAGTACTTC
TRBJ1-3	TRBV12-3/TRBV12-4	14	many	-	CASTWGGGRNTIYF	TGTGCCAGCACGTGGGGCGGGGGCAGAAACACCATATATTTT
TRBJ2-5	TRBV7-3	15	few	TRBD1	CASSSTGGEQETQYF	TGTGCCAGCAGCTCGACAGGGGGGGAACAAGAGACCCAGTACTTC
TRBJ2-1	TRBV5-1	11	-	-	CASSISDEQFF	TGCGCCAGCAGCATCAGCGATGAGCAGTTCTTC
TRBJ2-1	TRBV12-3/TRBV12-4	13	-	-	CASSLGMGDEQFF	TGTGCCAGCAGCTTGGGGATGGGAGATGAGCAGTTCTTC
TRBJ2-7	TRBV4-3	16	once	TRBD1	CASSQERGTVSYEQYF	TGCGCCAGCAGCCAAGAGCGTGGGACAGTCTCCTACGAGCAGTACTTC
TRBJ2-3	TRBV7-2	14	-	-	CASSRGPSTDTQYF	TGTGCCAGCAGCCGTGGCCCTAGCACAGATACGCAGTATTTT
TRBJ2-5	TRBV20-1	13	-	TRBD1	CSASRDSPETQYF	TGCAGTGCTTCACGGGACAGTCCAGAGACCCAGTACTTC
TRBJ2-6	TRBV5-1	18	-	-	CASSFIRGGFSGANVLTF	TGCGCCAGCAGCTTCATCAGAGGGGGATTCTCTGGGGCCAACGTCCTGACTTTC
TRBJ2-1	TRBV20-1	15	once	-	CSAHSQGAAYNEQFF	TGCAGTGCCCACAGTCAGGGAGCAGCCTACAATGAGCAGTTCTTC
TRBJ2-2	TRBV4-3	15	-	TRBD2	CASSQELAGAGELFF	TGCGCCAGCAGCCAAGAGCTAGCGGGAGCCGGGGAGCTGTTTTTT
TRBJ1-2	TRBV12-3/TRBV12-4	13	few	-	CASSPGQPYGYTF	TGTGCCAGCAGTCCCGGACAGCCCTATGGCTACACCTTC
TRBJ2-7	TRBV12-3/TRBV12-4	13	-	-	CASKVNSDYEQYF	TGTGCCAGCAAGGTCAACAGTGACTACGAGCAGTACTTC
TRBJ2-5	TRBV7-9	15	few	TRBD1	CASSPRGRNQETQYF	TGTGCCAGCAGCCCTAGGGGGCGGAATCAAGAGACCCAGTACTTC
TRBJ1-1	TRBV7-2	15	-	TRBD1	CASSARQGWVTEAFF	TGTGCCAGCAGCGCCCGACAGGGCTGGGTCACTGAAGCTTTCTTT
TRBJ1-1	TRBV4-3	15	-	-	CASSREVAGETEAFF	TGCGCCAGCAGCCGAGAGGTGGCAGGGGAAACTGAAGCTTTCTTT
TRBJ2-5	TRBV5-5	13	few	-	CATGQRTRETQYF	TGTGCCACAGGGCAGCGTACCAGGGAGACCCAGTACTTC
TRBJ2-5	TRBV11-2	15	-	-	CASSLRPEDSETQYF	TGTGCCAGCAGCTTACGCCCGGAGGACTCAGAGACCCAGTACTTC
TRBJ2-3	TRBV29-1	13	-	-	CSVGKPGTDTQYF	TGCAGCGTTGGCAAGCCCGGTACAGATACGCAGTATTTT
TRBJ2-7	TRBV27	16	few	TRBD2	CASSSAGSTSSYEQYF	TGTGCCAGCAGTTCAGCGGGGTCGACCAGCTCCTACGAGCAGTACTTC
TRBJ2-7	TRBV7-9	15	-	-	CASSDLGSLSYEQYF	TGTGCCAGCAGCGATCTTGGTAGCCTTTCCTACGAGCAGTACTTC
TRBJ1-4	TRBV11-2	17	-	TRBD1	CASSLEGGGTTNEKLFF	TGTGCCAGCAGCTTAGAAGGGGGCGGGACGACTAATGAAAAACTGTTTTTT
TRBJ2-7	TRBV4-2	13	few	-	CASSQGHTYEQYF	TGTGCCAGCAGCCAAGGACACACGTACGAGCAGTACTTC
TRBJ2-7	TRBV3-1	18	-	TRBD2	CASSQGGGLLAGGSEQYF	TGTGCCAGCAGCCAAGGTGGGGGCTTACTAGCGGGCGGGAGCGAGCAGTACTTC
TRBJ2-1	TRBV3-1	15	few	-	CASSQVRWKINEQFF	TGTGCCAGCAGCCAAGTTCGGTGGAAAATCAATGAGCAGTTCTTC
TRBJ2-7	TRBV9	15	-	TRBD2	CASSVGRETVDEQYF	TGTGCCAGCAGCGTAGGGCGGGAGACCGTGGACGAGCAGTACTTC
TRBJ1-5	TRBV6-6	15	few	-	CASSPIMSADQPQHF	TGTGCCAGCAGCCCAATAATGTCGGCCGATCAGCCCCAGCATTTT
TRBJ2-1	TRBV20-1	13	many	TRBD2	CSATSGRANEQFF	TGCAGTGCTACTAGCGGGAGGGCCAATGAGCAGTTCTTC
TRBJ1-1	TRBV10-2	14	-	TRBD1	CASSVNRGTTEAFF	TGCGCCAGCAGTGTTAACAGGGGGACCACTGAAGCTTTCTTT